The rows below give T cell receptor beta chains drawn from one sample of a study of response to subunit inactivated influenza vaccine. A single record per CDR3 protein comes from TCRdb applying MiXCR to the RT-PCR reads. The data contain about 610,000 distinct CDR3 sequences, less than 15% of them seen just once; the ten biggest clones take up roughly 11%. The sample in question was PBMCs from blood, obtained 11 to 12 days after vaccination. All receptors come from a man aged 45-65 years who received an inactivated influenza vaccine. Both conserved end residues are part of each CDR3. D genes are given only for firm matches. Where a row states a size, it is once, few, many or the class of an expanded clone; other rows omit it.

v_gene,abundance,d_gene,j_gene,CDR3aa,CDR3nt
TRBV27,many,.,TRBJ2-7,CASSFLGGSYEQYF,TGTGCCAGCAGTTTCCTAGGCGGTTCCTACGAGCAGTACTTC
TRBV20-1,.,.,TRBJ2-7,CSASPGATTYEQYF,TGCAGTGCTAGCCCCGGGGCTACTACCTACGAGCAGTACTTC
TRBV4-2,few,.,TRBJ2-6,CASSQDGYTSGANVLTF,TGTGCCAGCAGCCAAGATGGATACACGTCTGGGGCCAACGTCCTGACTTTC
TRBV12-3/TRBV12-4,.,TRBD1,TRBJ2-2,CASSQGAGGELFF,TGTGCCAGCAGCCAGGGGGCCGGCGGGGAGCTGTTTTTT
TRBV6-2/TRBV6-3,.,.,TRBJ2-7,CASSPRYYSYEQYF,TGTGCCAGCAGTCCCCGCTATTACAGCTACGAGCAGTACTTC
TRBV11-2,few,TRBD2,TRBJ2-1,CASSLGLAGGVPFF,TGTGCCAGCAGCTTAGGGCTAGCGGGGGGGGTTCCCTTCTTC
TRBV11-2,.,.,TRBJ2-2,CASSLVVSGNTGELFF,TGTGCCAGCAGCTTAGTCGTTAGCGGCAACACCGGGGAGCTGTTTTTT
TRBV20-1,many,.,TRBJ2-1,CRAGGQEQFF,TGCAGGGCTGGGGGCCAGGAGCAGTTCTTC
TRBV10-3,.,TRBD2,TRBJ2-5,CAISEDVSPLAGRGETQYF,TGTGCCATCAGTGAGGATGTAAGCCCACTAGCGGGGAGAGGGGAGACCCAGTACTTC
TRBV9,many,TRBD1,TRBJ2-5,CASSSRTGVETQYF,TGTGCCAGCAGCTCCAGGACAGGGGTCGAGACCCAGTACTTC
TRBV18,.,.,TRBJ1-1,CASSPLATLADTEAFF,TGTGCCAGCTCACCACTGGCTACCTTAGCGGACACTGAAGCTTTCTTT
TRBV7-2,many,TRBD2,TRBJ2-5,CASSSLAGGNTETQYF,TGTGCCAGCAGCTCACTAGCGGGAGGCAATACGGAGACCCAGTACTTC
TRBV12-3/TRBV12-4,few,.,TRBJ2-7,CASSLETRGFRRYEQYF,TGTGCCAGCAGTTTAGAGACCAGGGGTTTTCGTAGATACGAGCAGTACTTC
TRBV20-1,.,TRBD2,TRBJ2-3,CSAETSGGGTDTQYF,TGCAGTGCGGAAACTAGCGGGGGGGGCACAGATACGCAGTATTTT